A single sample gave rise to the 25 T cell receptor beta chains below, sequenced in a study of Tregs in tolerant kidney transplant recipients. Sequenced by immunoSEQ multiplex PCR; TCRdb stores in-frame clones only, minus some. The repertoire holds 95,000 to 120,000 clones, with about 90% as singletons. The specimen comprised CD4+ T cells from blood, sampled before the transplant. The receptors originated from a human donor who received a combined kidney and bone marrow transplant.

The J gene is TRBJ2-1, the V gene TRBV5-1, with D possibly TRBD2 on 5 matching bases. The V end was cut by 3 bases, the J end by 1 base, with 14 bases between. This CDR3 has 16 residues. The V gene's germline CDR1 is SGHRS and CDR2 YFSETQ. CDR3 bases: TGCGCCAGCAGCTCCCTGGGAGCGGCTTCCTACAATGAGCAGTTCTTC. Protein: CASSSLGAASYNEQFF.

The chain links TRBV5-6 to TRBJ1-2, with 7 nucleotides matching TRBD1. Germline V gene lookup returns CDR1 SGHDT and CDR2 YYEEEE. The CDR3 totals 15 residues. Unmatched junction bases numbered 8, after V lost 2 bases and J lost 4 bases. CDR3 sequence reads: CASSFLDRTPYGYTF. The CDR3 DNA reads TGTGCCAGCAGCTTCTTGGACAGGACGCCCTATGGCTACACCTTC.

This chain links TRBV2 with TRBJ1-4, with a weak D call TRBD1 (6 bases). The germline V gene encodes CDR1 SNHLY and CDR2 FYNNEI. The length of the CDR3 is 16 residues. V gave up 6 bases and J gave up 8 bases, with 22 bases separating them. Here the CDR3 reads CASSPIGGAAFEKLFF. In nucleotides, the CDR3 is TGTGCCAGCAGCCCTATTGGGGGGGCGGCTTTCGAAAAACTGTTTTTT.

CDR3 sequence reads: CASSRHRGPAYGYTF. CDR3 coding DNA: TGTGCCAGCAGTCGACACAGGGGTCCGGCCTATGGCTACACCTTC. The gene calls are TRBV6-6 and TRBJ1-2; 7 bases fit TRBD1. The CDR3 length is 15 residues. Germline-derived CDR1 and CDR2 are MNHNY and SVGAGI (reference sequence). Unmatched junction bases numbered 10, after V lost 5 bases and J lost 4 bases.

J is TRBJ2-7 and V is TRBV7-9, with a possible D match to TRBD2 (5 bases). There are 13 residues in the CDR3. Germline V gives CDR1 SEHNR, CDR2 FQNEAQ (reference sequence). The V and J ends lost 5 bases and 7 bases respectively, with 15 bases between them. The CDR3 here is CASSPRVPGEQYF. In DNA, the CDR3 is TGTGCCAGCAGCCCCCGCGTGCCGGGGGAGCAGTACTTC.

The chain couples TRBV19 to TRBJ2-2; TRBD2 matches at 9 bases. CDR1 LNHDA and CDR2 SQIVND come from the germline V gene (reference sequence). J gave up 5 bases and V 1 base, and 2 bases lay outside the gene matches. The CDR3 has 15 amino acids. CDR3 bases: TGTGCCAGTAGTATAGGCAGCGGGAGGACCGGGGAGCTGTTTTTT. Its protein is CASSIGSGRTGELFF. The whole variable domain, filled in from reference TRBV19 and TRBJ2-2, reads DGGITQSPKYLFRKEGQNVTLSCEQNLNHDAMYWYRQDPGQGLRLIYYSQIVNDFQKGDIAEGYSVSREKKESFPLTVTSAQKNPTAFYLCASSIGSGRTGELFFGEGSRLTVL.

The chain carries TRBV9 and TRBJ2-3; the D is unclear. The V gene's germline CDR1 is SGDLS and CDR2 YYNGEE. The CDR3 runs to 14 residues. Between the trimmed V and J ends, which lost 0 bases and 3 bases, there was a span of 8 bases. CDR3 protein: CASSVEFSTDTQYF. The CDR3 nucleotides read TGTGCCAGCAGCGTAGAGTTCAGTACAGATACGCAGTATTTT.

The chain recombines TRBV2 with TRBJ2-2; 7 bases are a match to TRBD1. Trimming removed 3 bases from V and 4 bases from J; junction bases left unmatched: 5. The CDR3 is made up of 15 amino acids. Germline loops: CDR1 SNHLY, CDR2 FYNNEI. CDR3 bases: TGTGCCAGCAGTGATGAGGGGGCGGGCACCGGGGAGCTGTTTTTT. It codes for CASSDEGAGTGELFF.

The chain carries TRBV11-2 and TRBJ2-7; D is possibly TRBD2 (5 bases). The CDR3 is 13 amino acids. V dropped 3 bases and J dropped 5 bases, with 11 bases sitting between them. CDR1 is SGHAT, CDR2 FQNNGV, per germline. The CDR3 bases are TGTGCCAGCAGCTTCACTAGGTCCGACGAGCAGTACTTC. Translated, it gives CASSFTRSDEQYF.

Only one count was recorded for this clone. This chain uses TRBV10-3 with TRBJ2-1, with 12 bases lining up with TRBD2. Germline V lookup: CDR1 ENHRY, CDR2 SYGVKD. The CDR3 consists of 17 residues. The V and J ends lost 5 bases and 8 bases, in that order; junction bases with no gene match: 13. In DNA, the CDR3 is TGTGCCATCAGTAGTCTCGGGACTAGCGGGCTGGGGGATGAGCAGTTCTTC. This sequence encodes CAISSLGTSGLGDEQFF.

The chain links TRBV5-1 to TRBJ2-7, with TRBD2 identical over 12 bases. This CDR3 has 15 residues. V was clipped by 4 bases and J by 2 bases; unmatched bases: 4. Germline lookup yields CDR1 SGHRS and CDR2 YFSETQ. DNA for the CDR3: TGCGCCAGCAGCGTGGGACTAGCGGGCCCCTACGAGCAGTACTTC. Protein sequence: CASSVGLAGPYEQYF.

This CDR3 reads CASSEMGTSADTQYF. Here the CDR3 DNA reads TGTGCCAGCAGTGAAATGGGGACTAGCGCAGATACGCAGTATTTT. The gene calls are TRBV2 and TRBJ2-3, with 10 bases aligning to TRBD2. The CDR3 sequence is 15 residues long. Germline V gene data show CDR1 as SNHLY and CDR2 as FYNNEI. The ends lost 2 bases at V and 4 bases at J; junction bases unmatched: 3. Complete variable domain (other parts from reference TRBV2 and TRBJ2-3): EPEVTQTPSHQVTQMGQEVILRCVPISNHLYFYWYRQILGQKVEFLVSFYNNEISEKSEIFDDQFSVERPDGSNFTLKIRSTKLEDSAMYFCASSEMGTSADTQYFGPGTRLTVL.

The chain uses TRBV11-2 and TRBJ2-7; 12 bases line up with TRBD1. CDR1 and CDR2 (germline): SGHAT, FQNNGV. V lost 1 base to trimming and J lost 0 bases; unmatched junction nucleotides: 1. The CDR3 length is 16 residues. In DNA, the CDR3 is TGTGCCAGCAGCTTAGGGGGACAGGGGGCCTCCTACGAGCAGTACTTC. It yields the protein CASSLGGQGASYEQYF. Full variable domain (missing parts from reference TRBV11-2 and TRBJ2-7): EAGVAQSPRYKIIEKRQSVAFWCNPISGHATLYWYQQILGQGPKLLIQFQNNGVVDDSQLPKDRFSAERLKGVDSTLKIQPAKLEDSAVYLCASSLGGQGASYEQYFGPGTRLTVT.

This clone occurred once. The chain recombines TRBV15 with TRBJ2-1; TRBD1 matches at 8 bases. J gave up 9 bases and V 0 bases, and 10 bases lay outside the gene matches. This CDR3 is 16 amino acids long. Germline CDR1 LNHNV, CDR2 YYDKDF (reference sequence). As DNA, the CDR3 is TGTGCCACCAGCAGAGAAGGAGGCAGGGGGCAGGCTGAGCAGTTCTTC. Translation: CATSREGGRGQAEQFF.

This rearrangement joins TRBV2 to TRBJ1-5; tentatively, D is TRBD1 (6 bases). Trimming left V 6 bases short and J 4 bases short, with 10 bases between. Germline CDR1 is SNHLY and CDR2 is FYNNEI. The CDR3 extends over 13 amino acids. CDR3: CASSPGTNQPQHF. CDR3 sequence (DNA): TGTGCCAGCAGCCCAGGGACAAATCAGCCCCAGCATTTT.

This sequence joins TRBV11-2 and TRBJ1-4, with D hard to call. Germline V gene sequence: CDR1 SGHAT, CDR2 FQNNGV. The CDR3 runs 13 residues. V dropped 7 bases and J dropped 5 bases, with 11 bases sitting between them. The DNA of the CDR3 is TGTGCCAGCATCACGGGAAGAAATGAAAAACTGTTTTTT. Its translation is CASITGRNEKLFF.

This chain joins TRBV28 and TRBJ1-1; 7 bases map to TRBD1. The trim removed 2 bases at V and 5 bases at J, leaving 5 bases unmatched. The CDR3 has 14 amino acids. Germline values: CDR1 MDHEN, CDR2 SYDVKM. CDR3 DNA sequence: TGTGCCAGCAGTTTAGCCCACAGGGGAACTGAAGCTTTCTTT. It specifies CASSLAHRGTEAFF.

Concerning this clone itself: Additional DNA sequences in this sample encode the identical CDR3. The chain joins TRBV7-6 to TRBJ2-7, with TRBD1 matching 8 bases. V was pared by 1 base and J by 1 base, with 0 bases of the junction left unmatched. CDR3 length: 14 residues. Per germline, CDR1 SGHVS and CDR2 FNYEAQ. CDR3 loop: CASSLDRGSYEQYF. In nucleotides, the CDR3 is TGTGCCAGCAGCTTAGACAGGGGGTCCTACGAGCAGTACTTC.

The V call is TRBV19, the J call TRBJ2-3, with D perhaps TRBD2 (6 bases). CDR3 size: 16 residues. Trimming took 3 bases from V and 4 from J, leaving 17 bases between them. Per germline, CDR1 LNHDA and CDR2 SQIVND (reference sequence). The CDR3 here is CASSIPSRGWADTQYF. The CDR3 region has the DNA TGTGCCAGTAGTATTCCTTCGCGGGGCTGGGCAGATACGCAGTATTTT. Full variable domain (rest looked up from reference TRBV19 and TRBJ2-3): DGGITQSPKYLFRKEGQNVTLSCEQNLNHDAMYWYRQDPGQGLRLIYYSQIVNDFQKGDIAEGYSVSREKKESFPLTVTSAQKNPTAFYLCASSIPSRGWADTQYFGPGTRLTVL.

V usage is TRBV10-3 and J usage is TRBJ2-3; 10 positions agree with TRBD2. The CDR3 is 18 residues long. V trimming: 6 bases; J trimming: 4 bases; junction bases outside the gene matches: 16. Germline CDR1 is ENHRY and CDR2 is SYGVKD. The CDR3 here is CAISREAQRGGRADTQYF. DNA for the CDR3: TGTGCCATCAGCAGAGAGGCGCAGCGGGGGGGCCGCGCAGATACGCAGTATTTT.

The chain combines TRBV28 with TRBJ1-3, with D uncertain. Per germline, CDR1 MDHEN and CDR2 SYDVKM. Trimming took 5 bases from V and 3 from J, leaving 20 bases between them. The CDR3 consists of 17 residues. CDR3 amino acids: CASSTKGVSGDGNTIYF. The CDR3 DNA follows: TGTGCCAGCAGTACCAAGGGAGTTTCTGGAGATGGAAACACCATATATTTT.

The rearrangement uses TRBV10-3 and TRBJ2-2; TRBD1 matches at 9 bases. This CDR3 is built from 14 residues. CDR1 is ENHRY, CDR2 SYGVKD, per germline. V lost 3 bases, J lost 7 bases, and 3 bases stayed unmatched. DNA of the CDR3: TGTGCCATCAGTGAATGGACAGGGGTCGGGGAGCTGTTTTTT. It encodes CAISEWTGVGELFF.

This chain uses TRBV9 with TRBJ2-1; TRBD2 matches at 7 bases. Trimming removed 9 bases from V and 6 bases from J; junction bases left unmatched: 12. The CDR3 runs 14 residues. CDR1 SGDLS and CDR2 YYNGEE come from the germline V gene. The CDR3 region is CATPDSGTVNEQFF. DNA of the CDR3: TGTGCCACCCCAGACAGCGGGACTGTCAATGAGCAGTTCTTC.

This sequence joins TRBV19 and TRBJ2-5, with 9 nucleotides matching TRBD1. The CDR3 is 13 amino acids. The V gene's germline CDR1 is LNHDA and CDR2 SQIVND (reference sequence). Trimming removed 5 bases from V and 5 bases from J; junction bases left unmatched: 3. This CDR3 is CASSPGTGETQYF. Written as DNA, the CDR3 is TGTGCCAGTAGTCCAGGGACAGGGGAGACCCAGTACTTC.

CDR3 protein: CASASGERTAISDTQYF. CDR3 DNA sequence: TGTGCTAGTGCCTCGGGGGAGAGAACAGCCATTTCCGATACGCAGTATTTT. The gene calls are TRBV12-5 and TRBJ2-3; possible D gene TRBD2, 6 bases. V dropped 7 bases and J dropped 6 bases, with 26 bases sitting between them. This CDR3 is 17 amino acids long. Looked up from germline, CDR1 is LGHNT and CDR2 is FRNRAP.